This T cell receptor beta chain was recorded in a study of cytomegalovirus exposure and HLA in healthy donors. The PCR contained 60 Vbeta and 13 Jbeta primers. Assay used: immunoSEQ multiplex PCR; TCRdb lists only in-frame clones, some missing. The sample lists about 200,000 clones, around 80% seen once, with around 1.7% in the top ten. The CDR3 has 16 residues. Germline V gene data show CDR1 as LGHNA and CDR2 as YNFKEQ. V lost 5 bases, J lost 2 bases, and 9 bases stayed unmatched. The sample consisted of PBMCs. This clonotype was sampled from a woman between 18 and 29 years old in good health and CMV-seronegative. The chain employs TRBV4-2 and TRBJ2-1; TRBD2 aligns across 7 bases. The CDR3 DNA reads TGTGCCAGCAGCTCGCGCGGGAGATCCCCCTACAATGAGCAGTTCTTC. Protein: CASSSRGRSPYNEQFF.